Each of the 30 T cell receptor beta chains below was sequenced from the same sample in a study of OX40 agonist ivuxolimab in advanced cancers. The table came from immunoSEQ multiplex PCR; TCRdb's copy has only in-frame clones and leaves some out. The sample consists of about 89,000 clones, just under 95% of them appearing once. The sample was CD4+ or CD8+ T cells sorted from blood, taken in a trial of the OX40 agonist ivuxolimab. Receptors originate from an adult with an advanced solid tumor such as melanoma, head and neck, liver or kidney cancer.

The chain carries TRBV6-6 and TRBJ2-1; 12 bases match TRBD2. The ends lost 6 bases at V and 6 bases at J; junction bases unmatched: 6. In germline, CDR1 is MNHNY, CDR2 SVGAGI (reference sequence). This CDR3 has 15 amino acids. The chain's CDR3 is CASRTGLAGPNEQFF. CDR3 in DNA: TGTGCCAGCAGGACTGGACTAGCGGGACCCAATGAGCAGTTCTTC.

The rearrangement uses TRBV14 and TRBJ2-3; D call uncertain. The ends were cut back, 1 base at V and 8 bases at J, with 4 bases in the middle. CDR1 SGHDN and CDR2 FVKESK come from the germline V gene. The CDR3 is 11 amino acids. CDR3 coding DNA: TGTGCCAGCAGCCAAGTCGGTACGCAGTATTTT. It codes for CASSQVGTQYF.

As concerns this clone: This CDR3 is also generated by other DNA sequences in the sample. The chain is built from TRBV9 and TRBJ1-5; D not resolved. Looked up from germline, CDR1 is SGDLS and CDR2 is YYNGEE. The V end lost 2 bases, the J end lost 4 bases, and 7 bases lay between the germline ends. The CDR3 runs 13 residues. CDR3 amino acids: CASSVGPNQPQHF. CDR3 bases: TGTGCCAGCAGCGTCGGGCCGAATCAGCCCCAGCATTTT.

The chain joins TRBV5-6 to TRBJ2-3, with D perhaps matching TRBD1 or TRBD2 (5 bases each). V was cut by 4 bases and J by 0 bases, with 9 bases left in between. The CDR3 totals 14 residues. The germline gives CDR1 SGHDT, CDR2 YYEEEE. The DNA for the CDR3 is TGTGCCAGCAGCCTGGGACCTAGCACAGATACGCAGTATTTT. It specifies CASSLGPSTDTQYF. Using reference TRBV5-6 and TRBJ2-3 for the parts outside the CDR3, the full variable domain is DAGVTQSPTHLIKTRGQQVTLRCSPKSGHDTVSWYQQALGQGPQFIFQYYEEEERQRGNFPDRFSGHQFPNYSSELNVNALLLGDSALYLCASSLGPSTDTQYFGPGTRLTVL.

This chain connects TRBV6-5 to TRBJ1-3, with D possibly being TRBD1 (5 bases). The ends were cut back, 7 bases at V and 7 bases at J, with 20 bases in the middle. CDR3 length: 15 amino acids. In germline, CDR1 is MNHEY, CDR2 SVGAGI. The CDR3 loop is CASNQAGLSGNTIYF. CDR3 nucleotides: TGTGCCAGCAACCAAGCGGGACTCTCGGGGAACACCATATATTTT.

Turning to this clone: At the DNA level, this CDR3 is encoded by other sequences in the same sample as well. For the CDR3, the DNA is TGTGCCAGCAGTCTGAGCACAGATACGCAGTATTTT. Protein sequence: CASSLSTDTQYF. The V and J genes are TRBV28 and TRBJ2-3; no clear D. The CDR3 is 12 residues long. Deletions cut 5 bases from V and 0 bases from J, with 3 bases between. The germline CDR1 and CDR2 sequences are MDHEN and SYDVKM. The whole variable domain, remainder taken from reference TRBV28 and TRBJ2-3, is DVKVTQSSRYLVKRTGEKVFLECVQDMDHENMFWYRQDPGLGLRLIYFSYDVKMKEKGDIPEGYSVSREKKERFSLILESASTNQTSMYLCASSLSTDTQYFGPGTRLTVL.

This sequence joins TRBV19 and TRBJ2-1; 8 bases align to TRBD2. V was clipped by 5 bases and J by 8 bases; unmatched bases: 11. The CDR3 loop spans 15 amino acids. Germline assignment: CDR1 LNHDA and CDR2 SQIVND (reference sequence). For the CDR3, the DNA is TGTGCCAGTAGTCTTAGCGGGATGATCGAGTATGAGCAGTTCTTC. Translated, it gives CASSLSGMIEYEQFF.

The V gene is TRBV2, the J gene TRBJ2-3, with a tentative D call TRBD2 (7 bases). CDR1 is SNHLY, CDR2 FYNNEI, per germline. V was pared by 4 bases and J by 2 bases, with 13 bases between. The CDR3 loop spans 15 amino acids. The CDR3 loop reads CASSGGGGLTDTQYF. The CDR3 DNA follows: TGTGCCAGCAGTGGAGGCGGGGGCCTCACAGATACGCAGTATTTT.

This rearrangement joins TRBV5-6 to TRBJ1-2, with D possibly matching TRBD1 (6 bases). The CDR3 has 17 residues. Germline loops: CDR1 SGHDT, CDR2 YYEEEE. V was clipped by 4 bases and J by 5 bases, with 24 bases between them. The CDR3 spells CASSQPNLGGLIYGYTF. Here the CDR3 DNA reads TGTGCCAGCAGCCAACCTAATCTTGGGGGGCTGATATATGGCTACACCTTC. Looking up the rest from reference TRBV5-6 and TRBJ1-2 gives the full variable domain: DAGVTQSPTHLIKTRGQQVTLRCSPKSGHDTVSWYQQALGQGPQFIFQYYEEEERQRGNFPDRFSGHQFPNYSSELNVNALLLGDSALYLCASSQPNLGGLIYGYTFGSGTRLTVV.

V and J are TRBV7-9 and TRBJ1-5; 7 positions agree with TRBD1. J gave up 5 bases and V 5 bases, and 6 bases lay outside the gene matches. Per the germline V gene, CDR1 is SEHNR and CDR2 is FQNEAQ (reference sequence). The length of the CDR3 is 14 residues. CDR3 nucleotides: TGTGCCAGCAGCAGCGACAGGGATCATCAGCCCCAGCATTTT. Amino acid sequence: CASSSDRDHQPQHF.

V gene TRBV28 combines with J gene TRBJ1-2; 7 bases map to TRBD1. The length of the CDR3 is 15 residues. V lost 5 bases and J lost 2; bases outside the gene matches: 8. Germline CDR1 is MDHEN and CDR2 is SYDVKM. CDR3 in DNA: TGTGCCAGCAGTCCTACAGGGGCGGCGAACTATGGCTACACCTTC. Translation: CASSPTGAANYGYTF.

Notes on this clone: The sample holds other DNA sequences that translate to the same CDR3. The V call is TRBV6-5, the J call TRBJ1-5; no firm D call. The CDR3 covers 13 residues. Deletions cut 0 bases from V and 4 bases from J, with 4 bases between. Looked up from germline, CDR1 is MNHEY and CDR2 is SVGAGI. The CDR3 nucleotides are TGTGCCAGCAGTTACTCGCGGAATCAGCCCCAGCATTTT. Protein: CASSYSRNQPQHF.

V usage is TRBV4-2 and J usage is TRBJ1-5, with D possibly matching TRBD1 (6 bases). V was trimmed by 1 base and J by 4 bases, leaving 20 bases between them. The CDR3 is 18 amino acids. CDR1 LGHNA and CDR2 YNFKEQ come from the germline V gene. The CDR3 bases are TGTGCCAGCAGCCAAGGGGGTACAGGGTTTTATCCTAATCAGCCCCAGCATTTT. It specifies CASSQGGTGFYPNQPQHF.

Remarks on this clone: One end of the junction varies from germline; a read error may be responsible. The V gene is TRBV4-2, the J gene TRBJ2-1; 9 bases match TRBD2. From germline, CDR1 is LGHNA and CDR2 YNFKEQ. CDR3 length: 15 residues. CDR3 nucleotide sequence: TGTGCCTGCAGCTCGGGCGCGGGGGGGCACAATGAGCAGTTCTTC. This encodes CACSSGAGGHNEQFF.

The V call is TRBV28, the J call TRBJ2-3, with TRBD2 matching over 9 bases. After removal of 3 bases from V and 2 bases from J, the junction contained 6 bases not matched to a gene. The CDR3 is 16 residues long. CDR1 MDHEN and CDR2 SYDVKM come from the germline V gene. This CDR3 reads CASSLWRGGYTDTQYF. The CDR3 DNA is TGTGCCAGCAGTTTGTGGCGGGGGGGGTACACAGATACGCAGTATTTT.

The rearrangement links TRBV27 to TRBJ2-1, with D maybe TRBD2 (6 bases). Germline V gene sequence: CDR1 MNHEY, CDR2 SMNVEV (reference sequence). This CDR3 is built from 15 residues. The V gene lost 1 base and the J gene lost 8 bases, with 15 bases spanning the gap. CDR3 sequence reads: CASSLLGAGWDEQFF. CDR3 DNA sequence: TGTGCCAGCAGTTTATTAGGGGCGGGGTGGGATGAGCAGTTCTTC.

The rearrangement uses TRBV6-1 and TRBJ2-7; 10 bases match TRBD2. The CDR3 length is 14 residues. Germline CDR1 is MNHNS and CDR2 is SASEGT. J lost 4 bases, V lost 7 bases, and 7 bases had no gene match. For the CDR3, the DNA is TGTGCCAGCACCCTAGCGGGGGTGAAATACGAGCAGTACTTC. Its translation is CASTLAGVKYEQYF.

The J gene is TRBJ1-6, the V gene TRBV6-5, with no clear D. The germline V gene encodes CDR1 MNHEY and CDR2 SVGAGI. The CDR3 extends over 13 amino acids. Deletions cut 8 bases from V and 7 bases from J, with 12 bases between. As DNA, the CDR3 is TGTGCCAGCTGCCGGCCCCCGAATTCACCCCTCCACTTT. It codes for CASCRPPNSPLHF.

The V gene is TRBV7-2, the J gene TRBJ2-5, with a possible D match to TRBD2 (5 bases). The length of the CDR3 is 13 residues. In germline, CDR1 is SGHTA, CDR2 FQGNSA. Trimming cost V 3 bases and J 7 bases, with 12 bases left between them. The CDR3 nucleotides are TGTGCCAGCAGCTTTCAACTCGAGGGGACCCAGTACTTC. It encodes CASSFQLEGTQYF.

The chain is built from TRBV27 and TRBJ2-4, with D perhaps TRBD2 (5 bases). The CDR3 spans 13 residues. Trimming took 5 bases from V and 8 from J, leaving 13 bases between them. Germline CDR1 is MNHEY and CDR2 is SMNVEV (reference sequence). CDR3 coding DNA: TGTGCCAGCAGTCCCCGGGAAGGGCACATTCAGTACTTC. The encoded protein is CASSPREGHIQYF.

This rearrangement joins TRBV29-1 to TRBJ1-1; D ambiguous. The CDR3 has 12 amino acids. Deletions cut 4 bases from V and 3 bases from J, with 9 bases between. Per germline, CDR1 SQVTM and CDR2 ANQGSEA. The CDR3 loop reads CSVAEGDTEAFF. As DNA, the CDR3 is TGCAGCGTTGCGGAGGGAGACACTGAAGCTTTCTTT.

This sequence joins TRBV7-9 and TRBJ2-5; the D is unclear. There are 12 residues in the CDR3. CDR1 is SEHNR, CDR2 FQNEAQ, per germline (reference sequence). Trimming left V 4 bases short and J 0 bases short, with 3 bases between. The CDR3 is CASSSDQETQYF. In DNA form, the CDR3 reads TGTGCCAGCAGCTCAGACCAAGAGACCCAGTACTTC.

The chain employs TRBV5-4 and TRBJ1-6, with D unresolved. Trimming left V 4 bases short and J 7 bases short, with 9 bases between. This CDR3 spans 13 amino acids. Looked up from germline, CDR1 is SGHNT and CDR2 is YYREEE (reference sequence). CDR3 in DNA: TGTGCCAGCAGCGCCGTAGAGAATTCACCCCTCCACTTT. Translating gives CASSAVENSPLHF.

This chain links TRBV5-6 with TRBJ1-3, with D possibly matching TRBD1 (6 bases). The CDR3 runs to 14 residues. Germline CDR1 and CDR2: SGHDT and YYEEEE. V was pared by 3 bases and J by 2 bases, with 9 bases between. The CDR3 spells CASSWGHPGNTIYF. CDR3 nucleotide sequence: TGTGCCAGCAGCTGGGGACATCCTGGAAACACCATATATTTT. Full variable domain (outside the CDR3, taken from reference TRBV5-6 and TRBJ1-3): DAGVTQSPTHLIKTRGQQVTLRCSPKSGHDTVSWYQQALGQGPQFIFQYYEEEERQRGNFPDRFSGHQFPNYSSELNVNALLLGDSALYLCASSWGHPGNTIYFGEGSWLTVV.

This chain connects TRBV9 to TRBJ2-1; D may be TRBD1 (5 bases). The V end was cut by 3 bases, the J end by 6 bases, with 10 bases between. Germline V gene lookup returns CDR1 SGDLS and CDR2 YYNGEE. CDR3 length: 13 residues. The CDR3 DNA reads TGTGCCAGCAGCGCCGGACACCCCAATGAGCAGTTCTTC. Its protein is CASSAGHPNEQFF.

This chain uses TRBV18 with TRBJ2-3; 8 bases fit TRBD2. CDR1 KGHSH and CDR2 LQKENI come from the germline V gene. This CDR3 contains 14 residues. The V gene end was trimmed by 5 bases and the J gene end by 1 base; junction bases not matched to a gene: 2. The CDR3 loop is CASSMTSGTDTQYF. CDR3 DNA: TGTGCCAGCTCAATGACTAGCGGCACAGATACGCAGTATTTT.

This chain connects TRBV7-9 to TRBJ2-3; D might be TRBD2 (6 bases). There are 15 residues in the CDR3. Germline V gene data show CDR1 as SEHNR and CDR2 as FQNEAQ (reference sequence). V was pared by 3 bases and J by 3 bases, with 13 bases between. CDR3 nucleotide sequence: TGTGCCAGCAGCTTTTTCGAGGAGGGTACAGATACGCAGTATTTT. Translation gives CASSFFEEGTDTQYF.

J is TRBJ1-5 and V is TRBV28; D remains unclear. Germline loops: CDR1 MDHEN, CDR2 SYDVKM. The CDR3 runs to 11 residues. V was pared by 4 bases and J by 9 bases, with 7 bases between. CDR3: CASSSTRPQHF. Here the CDR3 DNA reads TGTGCCAGCAGTTCGACTCGGCCCCAGCATTTT. Supplemented by reference TRBV28 and TRBJ1-5, the full variable domain reads DVKVTQSSRYLVKRTGEKVFLECVQDMDHENMFWYRQDPGLGLRLIYFSYDVKMKEKGDIPEGYSVSREKKERFSLILESASTNQTSMYLCASSSTRPQHFGDGTRLSIL.

The chain links TRBV30 to TRBJ2-3; the match to TRBD2 covers 8 bases. The germline CDR1 and CDR2 sequences are GTSNPN and SVGIG (reference sequence). With 4 bases clipped from V and 2 bases from J, the junction kept 11 bases outside the gene matches. This CDR3 has 16 amino acids. This chain's CDR3 is CAWTQGLAPVTDTQYF. The CDR3 DNA reads as TGTGCCTGGACCCAAGGACTAGCACCGGTCACAGATACGCAGTATTTT.

The chain carries TRBV5-6 and TRBJ2-7; no definite D call. Germline-derived CDR1 and CDR2 are SGHDT and YYEEEE. V was pared by 2 bases and J by 3 bases, with 9 bases between. The CDR3 covers 13 residues. The CDR3 DNA sequence: TGTGCCAGCAGCTTTGTTTGGGACTACGAGCAGTACGTC. It yields the protein CASSFVWDYEQYV.